The subject of this entry is one T cell receptor beta chain. Individual cDNA molecules were tagged with unique molecular identifiers. TCRdb recomputed calls from the 5' RACE reads with MiXCR, one row per CDR3 protein. The repertoire includes 65,000 to 85,000 distinct CDR3 sequences, around 15% of them detected once, and roughly 12% sits in the top ten. This sample was included in a study of early T cells in non-severe SARS-CoV-2 infection. The CDR3 runs to 15 residues. Germline V CDR1 and CDR2: SGHTA, FQGNSA. Deletions cut 1 base from V and 0 bases from J, with 7 bases between. V is TRBV7-2 and J is TRBJ2-1; D is unresolved. The source of this sequence is an adult who was a healthcare worker with PCR-confirmed SARS-CoV-2 infection or an uninfected control (not recorded which). The source material was whole blood. The CDR3 loop reads CASSLEHHSYNEQFF. DNA of the CDR3: TGTGCCAGCAGCTTAGAACATCACTCCTACAATGAGCAGTTCTTC.